This TCR beta chain came from a study of blood T cells in healthy people across ages. Study results and limitations: TCR beta diversity correlated strongly with naive T cell percentage.

About this clonotype: Its antigen is still unknown.

The CDR3 has 15 residues. Germline V gene data show CDR1 as SGHTA and CDR2 as FQGNSA. The J segment lost 12 bases and the V segment lost 1 base, leaving 12 bases of the junction unmatched. The authors ran a second PCR of 7 to 11 cycles using a sample-barcoded 5' primer and a J-beta primer mix. Each cDNA molecule received a tag from a template-switch adaptor that had 12 random nucleotides. TCRdb independently ran MiXCR on the 5' RACE reads; one entry per CDR3 protein. The table includes a few hundred thousand distinct CDR3 sequences, roughly half detected once. The receptor's source is a man in his 60s in good health. The chain employs TRBV7-2 and TRBJ2-1, with 7 bases aligning to TRBD1. Specimen: blood. The CDR3 region is CASSLGDSSTDTQFF. The CDR3 DNA sequence: TGTGCCAGCAGCTTAGGGGACAGCAGCACAGATACGCAGTTCTTC. The full variable domain, its missing parts supplied by reference TRBV7-2 and TRBJ2-1, is GAGVSQSPSNKVTEKGKDVELRCDPISGHTALYWYRQSLGQGLEFLIYFQGNSAPDKSGLPSDRFSAERTGGSVSTLTIQRTQQEDSAVYLCASSLGDSSTDTQFFGPGTRLTVL.